This T cell receptor (beta chain) was sequenced for a study of blood T cell repertoires in COVID-19. On the study more broadly: Some COVID-19 samples were acute and others convalescent; all came from the United States, Italy and Spain. T cells, B-cell-depleted T cells, or PBMCs provided the cDNA or gDNA that served as material.

Per the original data handling: Amplification from reference gene primers served as the basis for estimated nucleated cell counts. TCRdb's table, derived via immunoSEQ multiplex PCR, lists solely in-frame clones and lacks some. Clone size and the V and J calls come from that table; the DNA yielded D and trimming. The table records 400,000 to 550,000 clones, 75% to 90% of them present only once. CDR3 size: 16 residues. The junction had 4 bases not matched to a gene; V was cut back by 0 bases and J by 2 bases. CDR1 and CDR2 from the germline V gene are SGHRS and YFSETQ. The J gene is TRBJ2-3, the V gene TRBV5-1; 9 nucleotides agree with TRBD2. The sequence was obtained from a woman younger than 45 with acute or convalescent COVID-19. The sequencing sample was made of peripheral blood. The CDR3 sequence is CASSLDAGGATDTQYF. Written as DNA, the CDR3 is TGCGCCAGCAGCTTGGATGCGGGGGGGGCCACAGATACGCAGTATTTT.